This T cell receptor (beta chain) was recorded in a study of T cell clonality in common variable immunodeficiency. Study-wide points: Common variable immunodeficiency TCR beta sequences reportedly had fewer deletions and N-nucleotide insertions.

Method: immunoSEQ multiplex PCR; TCRdb's copy keeps in-frame clones and lacks some. Observed are fewer than 30,000 clones, no singletons, with the top ten taking just under 30%. A few counts support this clone. Its antigen is currently unknown. Its ends do not fully match the called genes, so a read error is possible. The CDR3 end lies 3 residues beyond the end of the read and is filled in from the germline J gene. Germline V gene lookup returns CDR1 MRHNA and CDR2 SNTAGT. This CDR3 has 14 residues. V usage is TRBV6-4 and J usage is TRBJ1-2; 7 nucleotides match TRBD1. The receptor was derived from a human donor with common variable immunodeficiency. Sequencing was performed on peripheral blood mononuclear cells. The CDR3 sequence: CASSYSGTEAGYTF. CDR3 DNA, as far as it was read: TGTGCCAGCAGTTACTCGGGGACAGAGGCTGGC.